This T cell receptor beta chain originates from a study of blood T cells in healthy people across ages. Study findings and constraints: Compared with aged donors, long-lived donors showed fewer expanded clones, suggesting selection.

The authors ran a second PCR of about 6 to 12 cycles using a sample-barcoded 5' primer and a J-beta primer mix. Each cDNA molecule received a tag from a template-switch adaptor that had 12 random nucleotides. MiXCR was run by TCRdb on the 5' RACE reads, yielding one entry per CDR3 protein. The table includes 700,000 or so distinct CDR3 sequences, 22% detected once. The CDR3 runs to 15 residues. The authors drew approximately 10 milliliters of peripheral blood from each donor. Total RNA, at least 5 micrograms per sample, was extracted from PBMCs. Worth noting for this clonotype: Its antigen is still unknown.

Sequencing was performed on blood. This receptor was taken from a man aged 65 to 85 in good health. This chain connects TRBV12-3 or TRBV12-4 to TRBJ2-5; the match to TRBD2 covers 13 bases. The DNA end favors TRBJ2-1, so the J call may be wrong. CDR3 DNA: TGTGCCAGCAGTTTAGGGACTAGCGGGGGCGGTCGGCAGTTCTTC. Residues: CASSLGTSGGGRQFF.